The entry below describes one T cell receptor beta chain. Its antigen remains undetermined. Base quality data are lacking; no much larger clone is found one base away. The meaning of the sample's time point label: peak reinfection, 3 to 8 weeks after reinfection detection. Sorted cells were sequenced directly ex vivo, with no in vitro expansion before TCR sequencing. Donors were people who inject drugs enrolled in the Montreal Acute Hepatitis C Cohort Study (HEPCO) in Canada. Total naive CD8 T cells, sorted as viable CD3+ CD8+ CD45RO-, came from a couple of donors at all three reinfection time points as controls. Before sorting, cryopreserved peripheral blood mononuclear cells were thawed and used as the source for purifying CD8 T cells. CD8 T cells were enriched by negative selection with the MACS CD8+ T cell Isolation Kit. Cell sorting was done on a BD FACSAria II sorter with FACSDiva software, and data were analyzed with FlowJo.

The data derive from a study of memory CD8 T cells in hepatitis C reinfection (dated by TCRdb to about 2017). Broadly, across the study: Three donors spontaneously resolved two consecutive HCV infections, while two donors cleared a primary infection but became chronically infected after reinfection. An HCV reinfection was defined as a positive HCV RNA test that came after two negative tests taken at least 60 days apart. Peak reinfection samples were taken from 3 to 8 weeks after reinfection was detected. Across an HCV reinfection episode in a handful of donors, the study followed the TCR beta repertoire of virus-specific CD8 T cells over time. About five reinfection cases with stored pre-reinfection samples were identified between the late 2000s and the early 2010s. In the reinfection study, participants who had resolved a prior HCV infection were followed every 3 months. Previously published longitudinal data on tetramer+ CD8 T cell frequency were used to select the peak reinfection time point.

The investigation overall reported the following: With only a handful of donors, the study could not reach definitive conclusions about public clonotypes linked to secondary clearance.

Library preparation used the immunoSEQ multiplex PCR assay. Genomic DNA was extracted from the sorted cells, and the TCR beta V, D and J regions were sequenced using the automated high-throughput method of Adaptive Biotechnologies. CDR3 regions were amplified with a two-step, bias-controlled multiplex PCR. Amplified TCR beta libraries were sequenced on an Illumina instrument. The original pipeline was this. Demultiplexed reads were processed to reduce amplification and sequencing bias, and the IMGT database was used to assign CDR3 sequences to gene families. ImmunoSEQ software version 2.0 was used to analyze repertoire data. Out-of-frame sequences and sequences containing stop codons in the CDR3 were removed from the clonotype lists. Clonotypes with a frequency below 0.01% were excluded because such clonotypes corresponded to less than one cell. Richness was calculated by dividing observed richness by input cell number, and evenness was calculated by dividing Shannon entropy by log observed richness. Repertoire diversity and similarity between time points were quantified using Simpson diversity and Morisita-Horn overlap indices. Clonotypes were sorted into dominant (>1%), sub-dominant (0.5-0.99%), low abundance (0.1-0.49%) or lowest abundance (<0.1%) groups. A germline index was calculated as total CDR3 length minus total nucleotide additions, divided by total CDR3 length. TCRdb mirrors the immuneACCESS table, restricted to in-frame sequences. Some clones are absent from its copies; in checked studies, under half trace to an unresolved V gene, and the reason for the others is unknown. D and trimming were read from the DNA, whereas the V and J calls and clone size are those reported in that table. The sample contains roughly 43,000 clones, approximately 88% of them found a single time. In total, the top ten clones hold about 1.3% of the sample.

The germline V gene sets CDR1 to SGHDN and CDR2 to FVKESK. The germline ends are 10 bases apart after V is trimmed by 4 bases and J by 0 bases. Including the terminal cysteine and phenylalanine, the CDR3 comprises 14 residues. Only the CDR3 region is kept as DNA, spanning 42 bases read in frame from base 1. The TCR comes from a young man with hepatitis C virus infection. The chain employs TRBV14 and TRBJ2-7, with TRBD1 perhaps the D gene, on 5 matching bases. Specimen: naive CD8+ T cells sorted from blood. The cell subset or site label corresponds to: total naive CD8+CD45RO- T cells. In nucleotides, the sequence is TGTGCCAGCAGCCCCAGGGCCAGCTCCTACGAGCAGTACTTC. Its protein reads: CASSPRASSYEQYF.